The 4 T cell receptor beta chains below come from one sample, sequenced in a study of OX40 agonist ivuxolimab in advanced cancers. Sequencing used immunoSEQ multiplex PCR; TCRdb keeps in-frame clones, though not all of them. This sample yields over 55,000 clones, of which under 95% are seen a single time; 11% to 15% belongs to the top ten. Sequencing was performed on CD4+ or CD8+ T cells sorted from blood, taken in a trial of the OX40 agonist ivuxolimab. These receptors were collected from an adult with an advanced solid tumor such as melanoma, head and neck, liver or kidney cancer.

This clone came up once. This CDR3 is CASSLSQVDQPQHF. DNA for the CDR3: TGTGCCAGCAGTTTATCACAGGTGGATCAGCCCCAGCATTTT. The chain combines TRBV28 with TRBJ1-5, with D possibly being TRBD1 (5 bases). Germline V gene lookup returns CDR1 MDHEN and CDR2 SYDVKM. This CDR3 comprises 14 residues. Trimming pared 1 base from V and 5 bases from J, leaving 9 bases between.

The chain's CDR3 is CASSPEVGEEYF. The CDR3 DNA is TGTGCCAGCAGCCCCGAGGTGGGAGAGGAGTACTTC. The chain employs TRBV11-1 and TRBJ2-7, with a weak D call TRBD2 (5 bases). This CDR3 has 12 amino acids. The V end lost 5 bases, the J end lost 11 bases, and 16 bases lay between the germline ends. Germline assignment: CDR1 SGHAT and CDR2 FQDESV (reference sequence).

The V call is TRBV7-3, the J call TRBJ2-3; TRBD2 aligns across 9 bases. V gave up 4 bases and J gave up 0 bases; unmatched junction bases: 5. This CDR3 is built from 16 residues. The germline V gene encodes CDR1 SGHTA and CDR2 FQGTGA. CDR3 loop: CASSSGLAGSTDTQYF. Here the CDR3 DNA reads TGTGCCAGCAGCTCCGGCCTAGCGGGGAGCACAGATACGCAGTATTTT. Variable domain in full (rest from reference TRBV7-3 and TRBJ2-3): GAGVSQTPSNKVTEKGKYVELRCDPISGHTALYWYRQSLGQGPEFLIYFQGTGAADDSGLPNDRFFAVRPEGSVSTLKIQRTERGDSAVYLCASSSGLAGSTDTQYFGPGTRLTVL.

The chain uses TRBV19 and TRBJ1-2, with TRBD1 matching over 8 bases. Per the germline V gene, CDR1 is LNHDA and CDR2 is SQIVND (reference sequence). V shed 6 bases, J shed 1 base, and the junction held 4 bases outside the gene matches. The CDR3 extends over 14 amino acids. Here the CDR3 DNA reads TGTGCCAGTAGCCTGACAGGGGTTAACTATGGCTACACCTTC. Amino acid sequence: CASSLTGVNYGYTF.